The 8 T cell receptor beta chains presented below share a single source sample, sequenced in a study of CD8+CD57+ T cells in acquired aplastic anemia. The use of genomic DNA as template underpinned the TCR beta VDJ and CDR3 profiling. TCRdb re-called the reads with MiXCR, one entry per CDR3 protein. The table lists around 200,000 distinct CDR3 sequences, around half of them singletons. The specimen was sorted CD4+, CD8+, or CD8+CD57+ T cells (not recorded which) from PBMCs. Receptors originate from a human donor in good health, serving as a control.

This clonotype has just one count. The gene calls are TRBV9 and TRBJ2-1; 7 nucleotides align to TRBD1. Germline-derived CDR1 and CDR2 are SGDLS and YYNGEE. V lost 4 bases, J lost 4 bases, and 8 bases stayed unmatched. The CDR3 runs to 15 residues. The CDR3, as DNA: TGTGCCAGCAGCATACCGGGACAGAAGTACAATGAGCAGTTCTTC. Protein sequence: CASSIPGQKYNEQFF.

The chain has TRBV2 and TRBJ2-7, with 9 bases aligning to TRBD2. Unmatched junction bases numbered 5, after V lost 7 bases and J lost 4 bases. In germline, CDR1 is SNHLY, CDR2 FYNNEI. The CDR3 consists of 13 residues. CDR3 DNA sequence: TGTGCCAGCACTAGCGGGGTACGGTACGAGCAGTACTTC. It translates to CASTSGVRYEQYF.

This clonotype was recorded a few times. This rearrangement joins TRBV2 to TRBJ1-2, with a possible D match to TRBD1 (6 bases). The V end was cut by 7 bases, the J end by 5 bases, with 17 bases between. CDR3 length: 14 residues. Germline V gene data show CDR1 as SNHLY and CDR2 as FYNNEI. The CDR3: CASTPQGTLYGYTF. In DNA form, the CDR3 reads TGTGCCAGCACCCCCCAAGGGACACTGTATGGCTACACCTTC.

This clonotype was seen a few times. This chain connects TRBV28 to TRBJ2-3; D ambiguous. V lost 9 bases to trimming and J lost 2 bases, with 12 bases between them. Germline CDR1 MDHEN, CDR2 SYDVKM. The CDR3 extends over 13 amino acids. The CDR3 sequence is CARIQRFTDTQYF. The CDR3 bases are TGTGCCAGGATACAGAGATTCACAGATACGCAGTATTTT.

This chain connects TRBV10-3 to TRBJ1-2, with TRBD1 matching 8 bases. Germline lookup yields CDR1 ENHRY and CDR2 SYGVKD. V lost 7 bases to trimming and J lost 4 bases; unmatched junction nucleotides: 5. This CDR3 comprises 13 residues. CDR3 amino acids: CAITSGGSYGYTF. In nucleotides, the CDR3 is TGTGCCATCACCTCAGGGGGCAGCTATGGCTACACCTTC.

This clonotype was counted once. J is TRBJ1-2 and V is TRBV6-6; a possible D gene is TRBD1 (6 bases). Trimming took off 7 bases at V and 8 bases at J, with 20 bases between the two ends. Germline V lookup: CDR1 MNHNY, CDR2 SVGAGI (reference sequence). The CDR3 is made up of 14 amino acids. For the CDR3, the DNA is TGTGCCAGCATAGGACAGTCGTTCTCTATGGGCTACACCTTC. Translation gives CASIGQSFSMGYTF.

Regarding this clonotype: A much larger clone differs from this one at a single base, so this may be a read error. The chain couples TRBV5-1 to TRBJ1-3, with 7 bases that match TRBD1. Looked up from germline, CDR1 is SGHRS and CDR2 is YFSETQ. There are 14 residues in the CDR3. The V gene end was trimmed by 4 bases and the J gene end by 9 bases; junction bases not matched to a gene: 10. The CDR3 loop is CASSPGQVGGTIYF. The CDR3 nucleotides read TGCGCCAGCAGCCCCGGACAGGTGGGGGGCACCATATATTTT.

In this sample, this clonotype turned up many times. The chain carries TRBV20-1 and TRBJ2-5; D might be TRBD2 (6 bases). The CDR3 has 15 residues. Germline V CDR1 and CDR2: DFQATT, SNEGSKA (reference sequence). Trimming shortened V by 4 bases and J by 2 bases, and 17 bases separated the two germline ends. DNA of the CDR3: TGCAGTGCTATCGATAACCGGGAGAATCAAGAGACCCAGTACTTC. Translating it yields CSAIDNRENQETQYF.